This entry is about one T cell receptor (beta chain). The record originates from a study of T cell changes during pregnancy in multiple sclerosis. Unmatched junction bases numbered 10, after V lost 6 bases and J lost 0 bases. CDR3 length: 16 amino acids. Generated by immunoSEQ multiplex PCR, the TCRdb table keeps only in-frame clones and is missing some. The sample gives tens of thousands of clones, approximately 92% of which show up once; less than 4% is in the top ten. The input for sequencing was CD8+ T cells from peripheral blood mononuclear cells, taken in the third trimester of pregnancy. The chain couples TRBV23-1 to TRBJ2-7; 8 bases match TRBD1. TRBV23-1 falls under the ORF class, with uncertain function. This receptor was identified in a female donor in good health, enrolled as a control in a pregnancy study. This CDR3 is CASRRTGRITSYEQYF. CDR3 nucleotides: TGCGCCAGCAGACGGACAGGGCGGATTACCTCCTACGAGCAGTACTTC.